This TCR beta chain emerged from a study of T cells in Graves' hyperthyroidism and ophthalmopathy. The study, taken as a whole, reports: Model-based prediction identified ophthalmopathy a median about 6.8 months prior to its onset.

Turning to this clonotype: The antigen is undetermined. It is unclear where the CDR3 begins or ends on the DNA, so no DNA is shown, and the CDR3 is as TCRdb lists it.

TCR beta CDR3 sequences were amplified from RNA transcripts. First-round RT-PCR with HTBI primers amplified the TCR CDR3 region. MiXCR was run by TCRdb on the multiplex PCR reads, yielding one entry per CDR3 protein. The table records about 500,000 distinct CDR3 sequences, roughly 17% of them present only once. Including both end residues, the CDR3 is 12 amino acids long. The germline V gene encodes CDR1 MNHEY and CDR2 SMNVEV (reference sequence). The receptor was isolated from a woman aged 18-35 years with Graves' hyperthyroidism. V is TRBV27 and J is TRBJ1-1. The sequenced sample was blood. CDR3 loop: CASSFLAGQAFF.